This T cell receptor beta chain was found in a study of siplizumab effects on memory and regulatory T cells. Trimming left V 2 bases short and J 2 bases short, with 12 bases between. The CDR3 loop spans 16 amino acids. Germline loops: CDR1 MDHEN, CDR2 SYDVKM. Sequenced by immunoSEQ multiplex PCR; TCRdb stores in-frame clones only, minus some. The sample includes almost 15,000 clones, approximately 46% of them seen just once. Study outcomes and limitations: With siplizumab, mappable alloreactive CD4+ clones averaged 68.8% Treg-derived, versus less than 30% in controls. Most alloreactive clones went unmapped to unstimulated subsets; only a minor fraction mapped. Alloreactive sequences tracing back to unstimulated CD4+ memory cells were significantly reduced by siplizumab.

As concerns this clone: Antigen unknown.

As described, mixed lymphocyte reaction cells underwent coculture at 37°C for a duration of five to six days. Stimulators were PBMCs that bore Violet Dye, mixed 1:1 with responder PBMCs labelled with CFSE. The chain has TRBV28 and TRBJ2-2; D unclear. The TCR originated in a human donor in good health; the cells came from an allogeneic mixed lymphocyte reaction. Some clones in this sample may be carry-over from other donors' samples. What was sequenced was CFSE-low (dividing) CD4+ T cells sorted from an allogeneic mixed lymphocyte reaction. The CDR3 coding sequence is TGTGCCAGCAGTTTAGTTGGGCGGATTAACACCGGGGAGCTGTTTTTT. It encodes CASSLVGRINTGELFF.